The clone carrying this T cell receptor beta chain showed up many times. This sample was taken from a study of T cells after yellow fever vaccination. TCRdb re-derived calls from the 5' RACE reads in MiXCR, one entry per CDR3 protein. Among about 400,000 distinct CDR3 sequences listed, approximately 5.7% were seen once. Germline V gene lookup returns CDR1 MGHRA and CDR2 YSYEKL. This CDR3 spans 16 amino acids. The V end lost 0 bases, the J end lost 1 base, and 13 bases lay between the germline ends. This TCR was recovered from a man aged 30 to 39 who received the YFV17D yellow fever vaccine. The specimen was PBMCs, collected 5 days after the yellow fever booster vaccination. The genes are TRBV4-1 and TRBJ2-7; weak D call: TRBD1 (6 bases). This CDR3 reads CASSQDPGVRSYEQYF. CDR3 coding DNA: TGCGCCAGCAGCCAAGATCCAGGGGTTAGGTCCTACGAGCAGTACTTC.